These T cell receptor beta chains were read from a single sample in a study of cytomegalovirus exposure and HLA in healthy donors. The assay was immunoSEQ multiplex PCR, and TCRdb's table has in-frame clones only and misses some. Of about 240,000 clones listed, around 80% are singletons. The specimen sequenced was PBMCs. The receptors derive from a woman aged 60-75 years in good health and CMV-seropositive. CDR3s include the opening cysteine and the closing phenylalanine or tryptophan. D genes are given only for firm matches. Only part of the rows carry a size: once, few, many, or a class if the clone is expanded.

d_gene,abundance,j_gene,v_gene,CDR3nt,CDR3aa
TRBD1,-,TRBJ2-4,TRBV28,TGTGCCAGCAGTTTCCCGGGACAGGGGGCCGAGAGCATTCGGTACTTC,CASSFPGQGAESIRYF
TRBD2,-,TRBJ2-5,TRBV5-1,TGCGCCAGCACCAGAGCGGGACTGGAGACCCAGTACTTC,CASTRAGLETQYF
-,-,TRBJ2-7,TRBV5-1,TGCGCCAGCAGCTTCGTGGCGGACTCCTACGAGCAGTACTTC,CASSFVADSYEQYF
-,-,TRBJ1-5,TRBV10-1,TGCGCCAGCAGTTCACCGGTTGCACCCCATAGCAATCAGCCCCAGCATTTT,CASSSPVAPHSNQPQHF
TRBD2,once,TRBJ2-1,TRBV4-2,TGTGCCAGCAGCCTTGCGTCGGGACTATACAATGAGCAGTTCTTC,CASSLASGLYNEQFF
-,few,TRBJ2-7,TRBV5-1,TGCGCCAGCAGCTTGGAGGTGATAGCCGCCGAGCAGTACTTC,CASSLEVIAAEQYF
-,-,TRBJ1-3,TRBV10-3,TGTGCCGCACGTCAGGGGAGCTCTGGAAACACCATATATTTT,CAARQGSSGNTIYF
-,-,TRBJ1-5,TRBV28,TGTGCCAGCAGTTGGGGGGGTGAAAATCAGCCCCAGCATTTT,CASSWGGENQPQHF
-,-,TRBJ1-1,TRBV4-2,TGTGCCAGCAGCCAAGATGCGTGGAACACTGAAGCTTTCTTT,CASSQDAWNTEAFF
-,-,TRBJ2-7,TRBV7-2,TGTGCCAGCAGTCCACCCCTAGTCGAGCAGTACTTC,CASSPPLVEQYF
-,-,TRBJ1-1,TRBV2,TGTGCCAGCAGTGAAGGGAGAGCGATCGCTGAAGCTTTCTTT,CASSEGRAIAEAFF
TRBD1,-,TRBJ1-1,TRBV30,TGTGCCTGGAGGTTTCCGGGACAGGGGAACACTGAAGCTTTCTTT,CAWRFPGQGNTEAFF
-,-,TRBJ2-3,TRBV9,TGTGCCAGCAGCGTAGGCAGAGGGACAGATACGCAGTATTTT,CASSVGRGTDTQYF
TRBD1,once,TRBJ1-1,TRBV29-1,TGCAGCGTTGCCCTGACACAGGGGGGAAACACTGAAGCTTTCTTT,CSVALTQGGNTEAFF
TRBD2,-,TRBJ2-3,TRBV25-1,TGTGCCAGCAGTGCCAGACTAGCGGGAACAGATACGCAGTATTTT,CASSARLAGTDTQYF
TRBD2,-,TRBJ2-1,TRBV4-1,TGCGCCAGCAGCCAAGAGGGGAGCGGGAGGGGGAATGAGCAGTTCTTC,CASSQEGSGRGNEQFF
TRBD1,once,TRBJ2-7,TRBV9,TGTGCCAGCAGCCCCGGGACAGGGGTCTCCTACGAGCAGTACTTC,CASSPGTGVSYEQYF
TRBD1,-,TRBJ2-7,TRBV10-3,TGTGCCATCAGTGAGTGGACAGGGGGCAAAGGCGAGCAGTACTTC,CAISEWTGGKGEQYF
-,-,TRBJ1-5,TRBV7-2,TGTGCCAGCAGCGAAAAAGACTGGAAGCCCCAGCATTTT,CASSEKDWKPQHF
-,-,TRBJ1-4,TRBV25-1,TGTGCCAGCAAAACAGGGAACCTTAAAAAACTGTTTTTT,CASKTGNLKKLFF
-,-,TRBJ1-1,TRBV5-6,TGTGCCAGCAGCTTAGCGGGGCCTAACACTGAAGCTTTCTTT,CASSLAGPNTEAFF
TRBD2,-,TRBJ2-3,TRBV18,TGTGCCAGCTCCCCTCTAGCGGGAGAAGGAGATACGCAGTATTTT,CASSPLAGEGDTQYF
-,-,TRBJ2-7,TRBV9,TGTGCCAGCAGCGGAAGGACTCCAAACTACGAGCAGTACTTC,CASSGRTPNYEQYF
-,few,TRBJ2-7,TRBV7-2,TGTGCCAGCAGCTTAGGACGGGACTACGAGCAGTACTTC,CASSLGRDYEQYF
TRBD2,-,TRBJ2-1,TRBV4-2,TGTGCCAGCAGCCCCCTAACTAGCGGGAGCTCCTACAATGAGCAGTTCTTC,CASSPLTSGSSYNEQFF
-,-,TRBJ2-7,TRBV11-2,TGTGCCAGCAGCTTGACAGAGTACTACGAGCAGTACTTC,CASSLTEYYEQYF
-,-,TRBJ1-1,TRBV6-5,TGTGCCAGCAGCGTCGCGGGGATTGAAGCTTTCTTT,CASSVAGIEAFF
TRBD2,-,TRBJ2-3,TRBV7-8,TGTGCCAGCAGCAGGAGACTAGCGGGAGGGGGGTCAGATACGCAGTATTTT,CASSRRLAGGGSDTQYF
TRBD1,-,TRBJ1-2,TRBV5-1,TGCGCCAGCAGCATGAACGTCCGGGACAGCTATGGCTACACCTTC,CASSMNVRDSYGYTF
TRBD2,-,TRBJ2-1,TRBV19,TGTGCCAGTAACCTCCAAGCGGGAACCCCAAATGAGCAGTTCTTC,CASNLQAGTPNEQFF
-,few,TRBJ1-5,TRBV28,TGTGCCAGCAGACCACGGGGGTACATTAGCAATCAGCCCCAGCATTTT,CASRPRGYISNQPQHF
-,-,TRBJ2-5,TRBV28,TGTGCCAGCAGTTCAGGACAGATACAAGAGACCCAGTACTTC,CASSSGQIQETQYF
TRBD1,few,TRBJ1-2,TRBV7-9,TGTGCCAGCAGCCGAATTAGGGACAGGGTATCGGATGGCTACACCTTC,CASSRIRDRVSDGYTF
TRBD1,-,TRBJ1-2,TRBV2,TGTGCCAGCAGTGGGGACAGAAACTATGGCTACACCTTC,CASSGDRNYGYTF
-,-,TRBJ1-1,TRBV2,TGTGCCAGCAGTGAAGGCAGGGTAGTCACTGAAGCTTTCTTT,CASSEGRVVTEAFF
TRBD1,-,TRBJ1-5,TRBV12-5,TGTGCTAGTGGTTTGGCCCGGGACAGGGGAATACGGTACGGGGATCAGCCCCAGCATTTT,CASGLARDRGIRYGDQPQHF